Each of the 2 T cell receptor beta chains below was sequenced from the same sample in a study of blood T cell repertoires in COVID-19. Measured with immunoSEQ multiplex PCR; TCRdb has only the in-frame clones, and not every one. The data contain approximately 70,000 clones, just over 85% of them singletons. Sequenced material: peripheral blood. These receptors were obtained from a human donor in a cohort sampled during active COVID-19.

V and J are TRBV5-6 and TRBJ2-2; D is perhaps TRBD2 (6 bases). Per germline, CDR1 SGHDT and CDR2 YYEEEE. The CDR3 is 16 amino acids. V was clipped by 4 bases and J by 7 bases, with 20 bases between them. The CDR3 loop reads CASSTPPNWGGGELFF. CDR3 bases: TGTGCCAGCAGCACGCCTCCGAACTGGGGAGGCGGGGAGCTGTTTTTT.

The rearrangement joins TRBV29-1 to TRBJ1-1; D is ambiguous. Germline values: CDR1 SQVTM, CDR2 ANQGSEA. Between the trimmed V and J ends, which lost 7 bases and 1 base, there was a span of 7 bases. This CDR3 contains 11 residues. CDR3 region: CSGSQNTEAFF. CDR3 bases: TGCAGCGGCAGTCAGAACACTGAAGCTTTCTTT.